Included here is one T cell receptor (beta chain) sequence, with context. Its target is not known. The read ends 3 residues shy of where the CDR3 ends; the end is completed using the germline J gene. The data were taken from a study of T cells in women clearing cervical HPV infection. Study information: Blood came at first lesion visit for cases, post-clearance for controls. Regarding the study as a whole: Richness plus V gene abundances separated cases from controls with AUC about 0.8.

In germline, CDR1 is PRHDT, CDR2 FYEKMQ (reference sequence). The CDR3 is 15 amino acids. V was shortened by 0 bases and J by 2 bases, with 11 bases between the two germline ends. Sequenced by immunoSEQ multiplex PCR; TCRdb stores in-frame clones only, minus some. In all, the sample yields approximately 35,000 clones. The sequence was collected from a woman between 18 and 69 years old with a cervical HPV16 infection that either progressed to CIN3+ or cleared (not recorded which). Sequenced: blood buffy coat. The chain carries TRBV13 and TRBJ2-7, with D perhaps matching TRBD2 (5 bases). CDR3 bases read: TGTGCCAGCAGCTTAGGGCTAGCAGATACCTACGAG. It codes for CASSLGLADTYE. The complete CDR3 reads CASSLGLADTYEQYF.